This T cell receptor beta chain derives from a study of T-cell reconstitution after alpha-beta-depleted transplantation in children. Study-wide findings and caveats: Expanded graft clones numbering several hundred reportedly gave rise to alpha-beta T cells about two months after transplant. Fresh T-cell production supplied most of the T-cell counts and diversity seen one year after transplant. Some patients' high day-60 TCRbeta diversity was traced to surviving recipient T cells and thymic progenitors.

TCRbeta library construction was performed incorporating unique molecular identifiers. TCRdb ran MiXCR on the PCR reads and lists one entry per CDR3 protein. The sample has some 300,000 distinct CDR3 sequences, 10% seen once. This clonotype was seen repeatedly, ten times or more. Its antigen is unknown. Per germline, CDR1 SGHKS and CDR2 YYEKEE (reference sequence). V gave up 6 bases and J gave up 3 bases, with 13 bases separating them. The CDR3 consists of 13 residues. Material: PBMCs, obtained before TCRalphabeta/CD19-depleted stem cell transplant. This TCR came from a boy less than two years old with acute myeloid leukemia, due to receive a stem cell transplant. The genes are TRBV5-5 and TRBJ2-7; unclear D gene. The CDR3 loop is CASNPSRFYEQYF. For the CDR3, the DNA is TGTGCCAGCAACCCGAGTCGTTTCTACGAGCAGTACTTC.